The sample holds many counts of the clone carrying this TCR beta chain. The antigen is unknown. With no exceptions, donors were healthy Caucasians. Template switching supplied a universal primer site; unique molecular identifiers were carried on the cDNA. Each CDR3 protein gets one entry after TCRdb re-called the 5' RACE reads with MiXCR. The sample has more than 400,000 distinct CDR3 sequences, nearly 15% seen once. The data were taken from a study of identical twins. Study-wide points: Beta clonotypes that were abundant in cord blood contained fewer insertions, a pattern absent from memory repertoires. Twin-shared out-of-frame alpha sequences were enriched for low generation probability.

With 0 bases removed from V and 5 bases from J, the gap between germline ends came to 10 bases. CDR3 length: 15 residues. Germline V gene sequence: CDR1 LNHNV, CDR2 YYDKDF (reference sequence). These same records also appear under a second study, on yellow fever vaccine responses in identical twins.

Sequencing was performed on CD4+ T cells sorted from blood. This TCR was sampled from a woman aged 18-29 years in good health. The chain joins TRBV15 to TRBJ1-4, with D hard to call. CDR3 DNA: TGTGCCACCAGCAGAGAGGCGCTGGGGAATGAAAAACTGTTTTTT. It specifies CATSREALGNEKLFF.